These 27 T cell receptor beta chains were sequenced from one sample in a study of T cells in localized non-small cell lung cancer. Here immunoSEQ multiplex PCR was the method, and the copy in TCRdb shows in-frame clones only, minus some. This sample has about 56,000 clones; about nine tenths occur once, and the top ten carry 5.2%. The source was peripheral blood, collected before any cancer treatment. These receptors all stem from a woman aged 40-69 years with stage I lung adenocarcinoma.

The V gene is TRBV7-9, the J gene TRBJ2-1; the D gene could be TRBD1 or TRBD2 (5 bases each). This CDR3 comprises 14 residues. Germline loops: CDR1 SEHNR, CDR2 FQNEAQ (reference sequence). Deletions cut 4 bases from V and 7 bases from J, with 14 bases between. CDR3 protein: CASSSSGTPNEQFF. The CDR3, as DNA: TGTGCCAGCAGCTCCTCCGGGACGCCGAATGAGCAGTTCTTC.

The rearrangement links TRBV7-9 to TRBJ1-3; D unclear. Trimming stripped 11 bases from V and 1 base from J, with 18 bases between. The CDR3 totals 15 residues. Germline V gene data show CDR1 as SEHNR and CDR2 as FQNEAQ (reference sequence). The CDR3 loop is CAVKDWMESGNTIYF. DNA of the CDR3: TGTGCCGTCAAAGACTGGATGGAATCTGGAAACACCATATATTTT. Looking up the rest from reference TRBV7-9 and TRBJ1-3 gives the full variable domain: DTGVSQNPRHKITKRGQNVTFRCDPISEHNRLYWYRQTLGQGPEFLTYFQNEAQLEKSRLLSDRFSAERPKGSFSTLEIQRTEQGDSAMYLCAVKDWMESGNTIYFGEGSWLTVV.

J is TRBJ1-1 and V is TRBV6-5; D is possibly TRBD1 (6 bases). CDR3 length: 16 amino acids. Germline CDR1 reads MNHEY; CDR2 reads SVGAGI. Between the trimmed V and J ends, which lost 4 bases and 1 base, there was a span of 16 bases. The CDR3 sequence is CASSFRSRGQNTEAFF. CDR3 in DNA: TGTGCCAGCAGTTTCCGATCCCGGGGACAGAACACTGAAGCTTTCTTT.

This rearrangement joins TRBV6-6 to TRBJ1-2, with D possibly TRBD1 on 5 matching bases. The CDR3 totals 14 residues. The germline gives CDR1 MNHNY, CDR2 SVGAGI (reference sequence). The germline V and J ends were trimmed by 4 bases and 2 bases, with 11 bases remaining between them. The DNA of the CDR3 is TGTGCCAGCAGTTTCCAAGGGGTGAACTATGGCTACACCTTC. Translated, it gives CASSFQGVNYGYTF.

V and J are TRBV5-4 and TRBJ2-1; 10 positions agree with TRBD2. The CDR3 runs 16 residues. Germline lookup yields CDR1 SGHNT and CDR2 YYREEE (reference sequence). V lost 5 bases and J lost 2; bases outside the gene matches: 7. CDR3 sequence reads: CASSPSGGAAYNEQFF. CDR3 coding DNA: TGTGCCAGCAGTCCAAGCGGGGGGGCCGCCTACAATGAGCAGTTCTTC.

The sample holds a few counts of this clone. V gene TRBV18 combines with J gene TRBJ2-7, with 7 nucleotides matching TRBD1. The V and J ends lost 4 bases and 4 bases, in that order; junction bases with no gene match: 4. There are 13 residues in the CDR3. Looked up from germline, CDR1 is KGHSH and CDR2 is LQKENI. The CDR3 is CASSQGAGYEQYF. CDR3 in DNA: TGTGCCAGCTCACAGGGGGCCGGTTACGAGCAGTACTTC.

The rearrangement links TRBV4-2 to TRBJ2-3; D perhaps matches TRBD1 (7 bases). Germline lookup yields CDR1 LGHNA and CDR2 YNFKEQ. CDR3 size: 17 residues. V was trimmed by 0 bases and J by 6 bases, leaving 19 bases between them. The CDR3 bases are TGTGCCAGCAGCCAAGATGATCCAGGGGGAGGTCGGGATACGCAGTATTTT. It is translated as CASSQDDPGGGRDTQYF.

The sample holds one count of this clone. The V gene is TRBV5-1, the J gene TRBJ1-3, with D possibly matching TRBD1 (5 bases). From germline, CDR1 is SGHRS and CDR2 YFSETQ. The CDR3 spans 15 residues. Between the trimmed V and J ends, which lost 0 bases and 2 bases, there was a span of 9 bases. CDR3 residues: CASSLVSGAGNTIYF. The CDR3 DNA is TGCGCCAGCAGCTTGGTTTCGGGGGCTGGAAACACCATATATTTT.

The chain has TRBV5-1 and TRBJ1-3; 7 positions match TRBD1. The germline V gene has CDR1 SGHRS and CDR2 YFSETQ. The junction had 0 bases not matched to a gene; V was cut back by 0 bases and J by 0 bases. This CDR3 spans 15 amino acids. CDR3 DNA sequence: TGCGCCAGCAGCTTGGGGACAGGCTCTGGAAACACCATATATTTT. Its protein is CASSLGTGSGNTIYF.

This clone was observed a few times. The rearrangement uses TRBV6-5 and TRBJ2-3, with 7 bases matching TRBD2. Germline-derived CDR1 and CDR2 are MNHEY and SVGAGI. The CDR3 spans 14 residues. Losses at the gene ends were 7 bases for V and 2 bases for J; bases not matched to a gene: 6. The CDR3 nucleotides read TGTGCCAGCACCCAGCGGGGACCCACAGATACGCAGTATTTT. This gives the protein CASTQRGPTDTQYF.

CDR3 amino acids: CASSVAGGSSYEQYF. The CDR3, as DNA: TGTGCCAGCAGCGTAGCGGGGGGGAGCTCCTACGAGCAGTACTTC. This chain joins TRBV9 and TRBJ2-7; 8 bases match TRBD2. CDR3 size: 15 residues. Germline CDR1 and CDR2: SGDLS and YYNGEE. The V and J ends lost 0 bases and 0 bases, in that order; junction bases with no gene match: 2.

The chain is built from TRBV5-1 and TRBJ2-3, with 7 nucleotides matching TRBD1. V lost 1 base to trimming and J lost 2 bases; unmatched junction nucleotides: 7. The germline V gene has CDR1 SGHRS and CDR2 YFSETQ. The CDR3 sequence is 16 residues long. The chain's CDR3 is CASSLSTGANTDTQYF. The CDR3 DNA sequence: TGCGCCAGCAGCTTGAGTACAGGGGCTAACACAGATACGCAGTATTTT.

V usage is TRBV7-2 and J usage is TRBJ1-4, with D perhaps matching TRBD1 (6 bases). The germline CDR1 and CDR2 sequences are SGHTA and FQGNSA. There are 14 residues in the CDR3. Trimming cost V 4 bases and J 8 bases, with 14 bases left between them. CDR3 coding DNA: TGTGCCAGCAGCTCGCAGACAGGTCGGGAAAAACTGTTTTTT. This sequence encodes CASSSQTGREKLFF.

The V call is TRBV4-1, the J call TRBJ1-2, with D possibly TRBD1 on 6 matching bases. Germline CDR1 is MGHRA and CDR2 is YSYEKL. Trimming took 0 bases from V and 8 from J, leaving 13 bases between them. The CDR3 is made up of 14 amino acids. The CDR3 reads CASSQETGIYGYTF. CDR3 nucleotides: TGCGCCAGCAGCCAAGAAACAGGGATTTACGGCTACACCTTC.

This chain links TRBV6-5 with TRBJ2-4, with 8 bases lining up with TRBD1. Trimming cost V 5 bases and J 4 bases; bases outside gene matches: 7. This CDR3 has 15 residues. Germline V gene lookup returns CDR1 MNHEY and CDR2 SVGAGI. The CDR3, as DNA: TGTGCCAGCAGTAATGGACAGGGACCAAAAAACATTCAGTACTTC. Amino acids: CASSNGQGPKNIQYF.

This sequence joins TRBV7-6 and TRBJ1-2, with unresolved D. Between the trimmed V and J ends, which lost 2 bases and 8 bases, there was a span of 9 bases. The CDR3 has 12 residues. Germline V gene lookup returns CDR1 SGHVS and CDR2 FNYEAQ. CDR3 nucleotide sequence: TGTGCCAGCAGCTTATCCGGGAGCGGCTACACCTTC. Amino acids: CASSLSGSGYTF.

This clone was seen once. The chain combines TRBV11-2 with TRBJ1-4; D not resolved. The CDR3 is 17 residues long. V lost 5 bases and J lost 7, with 23 bases in between. CDR1 is SGHAT and CDR2 is FQNNGV in the germline V gene. This CDR3 reads CASSASSFRDDGEKLFF. CDR3 coding DNA: TGTGCCAGCAGCGCCTCGTCTTTTAGGGATGATGGTGAAAAACTGTTTTTT.

This clone came up a few times. This chain uses TRBV10-2 with TRBJ2-5, with 10 bases identical to TRBD1. After removal of 3 bases from V and 4 bases from J, the junction contained 8 bases not matched to a gene. The germline V gene has CDR1 WSHSY and CDR2 SAAADI. The length of the CDR3 is 16 residues. The CDR3 sequence is CASSDWGQGRLETQYF. As DNA, the CDR3 is TGCGCCAGCAGTGATTGGGGACAGGGGCGGTTAGAGACCCAGTACTTC.

The V and J genes are TRBV9 and TRBJ2-1; 8 bases fit TRBD1. CDR3 length equals 15 residues. Germline CDR1 reads SGDLS; CDR2 reads YYNGEE. V gave up 0 bases and J gave up 5 bases; unmatched junction bases: 4. The CDR3 DNA sequence: TGTGCCAGCAGCGTAGGTTCCAGGGGGCACAATGAGCAGTTCTTC. Translated: CASSVGSRGHNEQFF.

This clone has only one observation. This chain joins TRBV5-1 and TRBJ2-5, with D perhaps assigned TRBD1 or TRBD2 (5 bases each). Germline loops: CDR1 SGHRS, CDR2 YFSETQ. Trimming took 5 bases from V and 6 from J, leaving 20 bases between them. This CDR3 contains 15 residues. The CDR3 protein is CASSGRDPAPKTQYF. CDR3 coding DNA: TGCGCCAGCAGTGGCCGGGACCCAGCCCCCAAGACCCAGTACTTC.

This chain joins TRBV4-3 and TRBJ1-2; D not resolved. The CDR3 is 14 residues long. Trimming removed 0 bases from V and 7 bases from J, with 12 bases in between. Germline V gene lookup returns CDR1 LGHNA and CDR2 YSLEER. CDR3 coding DNA: TGCGCCAGCAGCCAAGATCTAGGATTGGGTGGCTACACCTTC. It translates to CASSQDLGLGGYTF.

The chain combines TRBV7-2 with TRBJ2-3, with a tentative D call TRBD1 (6 bases). CDR1 SGHTA and CDR2 FQGNSA come from the germline V gene. The V end lost 4 bases, the J end lost 0 bases, and 14 bases lay between the germline ends. The CDR3 spans 16 residues. The CDR3 sequence is CASSSQGSSSTDTQYF. In DNA form, the CDR3 reads TGTGCCAGCAGCTCGCAGGGGTCTTCAAGCACAGATACGCAGTATTTT.

This rearrangement joins TRBV2 to TRBJ2-5; 7 bases agree with TRBD1. CDR3 length: 15 amino acids. Unmatched junction bases numbered 6, after V lost 0 bases and J lost 5 bases. Germline V gene sequence: CDR1 SNHLY, CDR2 FYNNEI. CDR3 nucleotides: TGTGCCAGCAGTGAAGCAAAGGGGGCGTGGGAGACCCAGTACTTC. It codes for CASSEAKGAWETQYF.

The chain is built from TRBV7-3 and TRBJ2-1; 9 bases fit TRBD1. V lost 4 bases and J lost 3; bases outside the gene matches: 7. This CDR3 is 16 amino acids long. Germline V gives CDR1 SGHTA, CDR2 FQGTGA. CDR3 sequence: CASSSVGTGIYNEQFF. In nucleotides, the CDR3 is TGTGCCAGCAGCTCAGTCGGGACAGGGATCTACAATGAGCAGTTCTTC.

The chain carries TRBV2 and TRBJ2-5; 8 bases map to TRBD1. Germline CDR1 reads SNHLY; CDR2 reads FYNNEI. Germline trimming cut 7 bases from V and 1 base from J; bases unmatched to any gene: 8. This CDR3 is built from 15 residues. DNA of the CDR3: TGTGCCAGCATCTATGACAGGGGACTCCAAGAGACCCAGTACTTC. Translated, it gives CASIYDRGLQETQYF.

CDR3 sequence (DNA): TGTGCCAGCAGGGGACAGGGGCGATATAGCAATCAGCCCCAGCATTTT. Its translation is CASRGQGRYSNQPQHF. The V call is TRBV6-6, the J call TRBJ1-5; 10 nucleotides agree with TRBD1. J gave up 0 bases and V 6 bases, and 5 bases lay outside the gene matches. There are 16 residues in the CDR3. Germline V gives CDR1 MNHNY, CDR2 SVGAGI (reference sequence).

This chain connects TRBV10-3 to TRBJ2-3; 9 positions agree with TRBD2. The CDR3 consists of 14 residues. Trimming at V came to 6 bases and at J to 2 bases, leaving 3 bases not matched to a gene. Germline CDR1 reads ENHRY; CDR2 reads SYGVKD. CDR3 nucleotide sequence: TGTGCCATCAGCCCTAGCGGGGACACAGATACGCAGTATTTT. Encoded protein: CAISPSGDTDTQYF.